Below are 26 T cell receptor beta chains sequenced from a single sample in a study of T-cell memory formation after mild COVID-19. From the 5' RACE reads, TCRdb called clonotypes with MiXCR, one entry per CDR3 protein. Of a few hundred thousand distinct CDR3 sequences listed, 20% to 25% are singletons. Sequencing input: PBMCs or a T cell subset sorted from them (not recorded which). The receptors come from a man between 18 and 29 years old who had mild COVID-19 (a few samples of this study predate the infection). Cell type and time point are not known.

This rearrangement joins TRBV4-3 to TRBJ2-4; D call uncertain. CDR3 length: 18 amino acids. Trimming took off 1 base at V and 0 bases at J, with 16 bases between the two ends. Germline V CDR1 and CDR2: LGHNA, YSLEER. CDR3 nucleotide sequence: TGCGCCAGCAGCCAAGGCCGCCGGGCACGGGTAGCCAAAAACATTCAGTACTTC. It translates to CASSQGRRARVAKNIQYF.

About this clonotype: One end of the junction does not line up with germline, which may come from a read error. The chain is built from TRBV20-1 and TRBJ2-4; weak D call: TRBD2 (5 bases). CDR1 is DFQATT, CDR2 SNEGSKA, per germline (reference sequence). The CDR3 has 14 amino acids. The chain's CDR3 is CSARASLAKTIQYF. DNA for the CDR3: TGCAGTGCTAGAGCGTCTCTAGCCAAAACCATTCAGTACTTC.

There are many counts of this clonotype. This chain uses TRBV10-3 with TRBJ1-5, with D maybe TRBD1 (5 bases). The CDR3 is 17 amino acids. The germline CDR1 and CDR2 sequences are ENHRY and SYGVKD. The V and J ends lost 0 bases and 5 bases respectively, with 17 bases between them. In DNA, the CDR3 is TGTGCCATCAGTGAGTCCGAGGGGTCCCACTTCTATCAGCCCCAGCATTTT. Residues: CAISESEGSHFYQPQHF.

The V and J genes are TRBV7-9 and TRBJ2-3, with 14 bases fitting TRBD2. This CDR3 is 19 amino acids long. The V gene end was trimmed by 5 bases and the J gene end by 3 bases; junction bases not matched to a gene: 13. The germline V gene encodes CDR1 SEHNR and CDR2 FQNEAQ (reference sequence). Written as DNA, the CDR3 is TGTGCCAGCAGCCCCCCGGGACTAGCGGGGGTAATGGGGACAGATACGCAGTATTTT. Amino acids: CASSPPGLAGVMGTDTQYF.

There are a few counts of this clonotype. The V call is TRBV4-2, the J call TRBJ1-1, with D tentatively TRBD1 (6 bases). Trimming shortened V by 0 bases and J by 6 bases, and 17 bases separated the two germline ends. This CDR3 is 16 amino acids long. Germline values: CDR1 LGHNA, CDR2 YNFKEQ. The CDR3 sequence: CASSQDRGRGGSEAFF. The DNA of the CDR3 is TGTGCCAGCAGCCAAGACCGGGGCAGGGGAGGGTCTGAAGCTTTCTTT.

This clonotype has a count of ten or more. V is TRBV7-2 and J is TRBJ2-7; 7 bases are a match to TRBD1. CDR3 length equals 13 residues. CDR1 and CDR2 from the germline V gene are SGHTA and FQGNSA. The ends lost 3 bases at V and 2 bases at J; junction bases unmatched: 1. The CDR3 here is CASSFDRAYEQYV. CDR3 DNA: TGTGCCAGCAGCTTCGACAGGGCCTACGAGCAGTACGTC.

This clonotype turned up a few times. CDR3 amino acids: CASSTPPLQNTEAFF. The CDR3 DNA reads as TGTGCCAGCAGTACCCCCCCCCTACAGAACACTGAAGCTTTCTTT. The chain recombines TRBV12-3 or TRBV12-4 with TRBJ1-1; D call uncertain. The CDR3 has 15 residues. Trimming left V 5 bases short and J 1 base short, with 14 bases between.

The sample holds a few counts of this clonotype. The rearrangement links TRBV23-1 to TRBJ1-5; possible D gene TRBD1, 5 bases. TRBV23-1 is placed among ORFs of uncertain function. CDR3 length equals 21 residues. Trimming stripped 0 bases from V and 1 base from J, with 25 bases between. In nucleotides, the CDR3 is TGCGCCAGCAGTCAATCGTTTGAAGTTCCGGGACCGATTTCGAGCAATCAGCCCCAGCATTTT. It encodes CASSQSFEVPGPISSNQPQHF.

The chain couples TRBV5-6 to TRBJ2-1; TRBD2 matches at 14 bases. CDR3 size: 15 residues. V lost 4 bases, J lost 5 bases, and 2 bases stayed unmatched. From germline, CDR1 is SGHDT and CDR2 YYEEEE. CDR3 in amino acids: CASSRLAGGNNEQFF. Written as DNA, the CDR3 is TGTGCCAGCAGCAGACTAGCGGGGGGGAACAATGAGCAGTTCTTC.

This chain joins TRBV30 and TRBJ1-5, with 11 nucleotides matching TRBD1. The CDR3 is 15 amino acids. Germline CDR1 GTSNPN, CDR2 SVGIG (reference sequence). With 2 bases clipped from V and 8 bases from J, the junction kept 8 bases outside the gene matches. CDR3 in DNA: TGTGCCTGGAGTACAGGGACAGGGGGAATCGAGCCCCAGCATTTT. Encoded protein: CAWSTGTGGIEPQHF.

The gene calls are TRBV27 and TRBJ2-1, with 9 bases matching TRBD2. Germline V gene sequence: CDR1 MNHEY, CDR2 SMNVEV (reference sequence). The V gene end was trimmed by 6 bases and the J gene end by 7 bases; junction bases not matched to a gene: 7. This CDR3 comprises 14 residues. The CDR3 region has the DNA TGTGCCAGCAGAAGAGCGGGGGGCGGAAATGAGCAGTTCTTC. Translated: CASRRAGGGNEQFF.

This chain links TRBV10-3 with TRBJ1-2; D perhaps matches TRBD1 (6 bases). CDR3 length: 13 amino acids. V lost 6 bases, J lost 3 bases, and 11 bases lay in between. Germline loops: CDR1 ENHRY, CDR2 SYGVKD. The CDR3 nucleotides read TGTGCCATCAGCCAGGGGCCGGACTATGGCTACACCTTC. This encodes CAISQGPDYGYTF.

V usage is TRBV20-1 and J usage is TRBJ2-5, with 10 positions matching TRBD2. The CDR3 sequence is 13 residues long. CDR1 DFQATT and CDR2 SNEGSKA come from the germline V gene (reference sequence). V was clipped by 5 bases and J by 4 bases; unmatched bases: 4. CDR3 in DNA: TGCAGTGCTGAAGCGGGGGGGCCAGAGACCCAGTACTTC. It translates to CSAEAGGPETQYF.

This clonotype was observed a handful of times. The rearrangement joins TRBV4-1 to TRBJ1-6, with a possible D match to TRBD1 (5 bases). From germline, CDR1 is MGHRA and CDR2 YSYEKL. The CDR3 loop spans 15 amino acids. The V and J ends lost 4 bases and 7 bases respectively, with 14 bases between them. Here the CDR3 DNA reads TGCGCCAGCAGCCCAGAGGAGTGGGGGAATTCACCCCTCCACTTT. Translation gives CASSPEEWGNSPLHF.

The chain carries TRBV6-2 or TRBV6-3 and TRBJ2-7; D is uncertain. Per the germline V gene, CDR1 is MNHEY and CDR2 is SVGEGT. The CDR3 consists of 14 residues. Between the trimmed V and J ends, which lost 5 bases and 0 bases, there was a span of 11 bases. The CDR3 DNA sequence: TGTGCCAGCAGTGACCCACGGCCCTCCTACGAGCAGTACGTC. This sequence encodes CASSDPRPSYEQYV.

This clonotype occurred many times. This chain joins TRBV6-2 or TRBV6-3 and TRBJ2-7; 7 bases are a match to TRBD2. This CDR3 is built from 15 residues. Germline assignment: CDR1 MNHEY and CDR2 SVGEGT. With 6 bases clipped from V and 0 bases from J, the junction kept 8 bases outside the gene matches. In nucleotides, the CDR3 is TGTGCCAGCAGGTTAGCGGGCGCCACCTCCTACGAGCAGTACGTC. Translation gives CASRLAGATSYEQYV.

This chain uses TRBV5-1 with TRBJ2-1; 9 bases are a match to TRBD2. With V trimmed by 0 bases and J by 4 bases, 8 bases remained unmatched. The CDR3 runs to 17 residues. Germline values: CDR1 SGHRS, CDR2 YFSETQ. The CDR3 is CASSLVYQAGGYNEQFF. The DNA of the CDR3 is TGCGCCAGCAGCTTGGTTTACCAAGCGGGGGGTTACAATGAGCAGTTCTTC.

This clonotype was observed a handful of times. The V call is TRBV25-1, the J call TRBJ1-2; 7 bases match TRBD1. CDR3 length: 17 amino acids. The germline V gene has CDR1 MGHDK and CDR2 SYGVNS. After removal of 3 bases from V and 7 bases from J, the junction contained 17 bases not matched to a gene. The CDR3 is CASSEQILAGGVSGYTF. In nucleotides, the CDR3 is TGTGCCAGCAGTGAGCAGATCCTGGCAGGGGGAGTTTCTGGCTACACCTTC.

V and J are TRBV10-1 and TRBJ2-2, with unresolved D. CDR3 length: 14 residues. V was cut by 6 bases and J by 0 bases, with 8 bases left in between. Germline assignment: CDR1 WNHNN and CDR2 SYGVQD (reference sequence). The CDR3 here is CASSYSTNTGELFF. The DNA of the CDR3 is TGCGCCAGCAGCTATTCGACGAACACCGGGGAGCTGTTTTTT.

Only a few counts were recorded for this clonotype. V usage is TRBV29-1 and J usage is TRBJ1-1, with D tentatively TRBD1 (6 bases). Germline V CDR1 and CDR2: SQVTM, ANQGSEA. The CDR3 extends over 14 amino acids. Trimming removed 4 bases from V and 3 bases from J, with 15 bases in between. The CDR3 DNA reads TGCAGCGTTGGGGGGGCACCAATTGACACTGAAGCTTTCTTT. It yields the protein CSVGGAPIDTEAFF.

V gene TRBV6-5 combines with J gene TRBJ1-2; TRBD1 might be the D (6 bases). V gave up 5 bases and J gave up 7 bases, with 20 bases separating them. The CDR3 loop spans 15 amino acids. Germline CDR1 MNHEY, CDR2 SVGAGI. Here the CDR3 DNA reads TGTGCCAGCAGTGCCTCGGGGGCGCGAGGGGGTGGCTACACCTTC. Its translation: CASSASGARGGGYTF.

This clonotype was seen a handful of times. The chain recombines TRBV28 with TRBJ2-1, with 10 bases matching TRBD2. V shed 3 bases and J 8 bases; nucleotides not matched to a gene: 7. CDR1 is MDHEN and CDR2 is SYDVKM in the germline V gene. The CDR3 is made up of 15 amino acids. Written as DNA, the CDR3 is TGTGCCAGCAGTTTCGGACTAGCGGTTGGGGATGAGCAGTTCTTC. It yields the protein CASSFGLAVGDEQFF.

The chain links TRBV21-1 to TRBJ2-5; no check of the table's D call, TRBD1, against the DNA was made. TRBV21-1 is reported as a pseudogene. There are 16 residues in the CDR3. As DNA, the CDR3 is TGTGCCAGCACCGATAAAGACACAACAGGGGAAGAGACCCAGTACTTC. It translates to CASTDKDTTGEETQYF.

The sample holds many counts of this clonotype. V usage is TRBV7-9 and J usage is TRBJ2-6; D gene unclear. The CDR3 sequence is 13 residues long. The V end lost 2 bases, the J end lost 3 bases, and 2 bases lay between the germline ends. Germline loops: CDR1 SEHNR, CDR2 FQNEAQ (reference sequence). The CDR3 spells CASSLRGANVLTF. The CDR3 region has the DNA TGTGCCAGCAGCTTACGTGGGGCCAACGTCCTGACTTTC.

This clonotype was seen only a few times. J is TRBJ2-1 and V is TRBV7-9; D unclear. Germline V gives CDR1 SEHNR, CDR2 FQNEAQ (reference sequence). Trimming removed 5 bases at V and 4 bases at J, with 6 bases between. The CDR3 is made up of 12 amino acids. The CDR3 spells CASSRRYNEQFF. In DNA form, the CDR3 reads TGTGCCAGCAGCCGGCGATACAATGAGCAGTTCTTC.

This clonotype appeared a single time. The chain recombines TRBV2 with TRBJ2-1; unclear D gene. The CDR3 is 15 amino acids. Per germline, CDR1 SNHLY and CDR2 FYNNEI. Between the trimmed V and J ends, which lost 2 bases and 0 bases, there was a span of 8 bases. The CDR3 sequence is CASSELLSSYNEQFF. In DNA, the CDR3 is TGTGCCAGCAGTGAACTTTTAAGCTCCTACAATGAGCAGTTCTTC.